This is a list of T cell receptor beta chains from one sample in a study of T-cell reconstitution after alpha-beta-depleted transplantation in children. TCRdb reprocessed the PCR reads with MiXCR, giving one entry per CDR3 protein. The sample holds about a million distinct CDR3 sequences, roughly 31% seen once. The specimen comprised PBMCs, mostly from graft donor cells, sampled 360 days after TCRalphabeta/CD19-depleted stem cell transplant. All receptors come from a boy under three years old who had a stem cell transplant for SCID, so the T cells may come from the graft donor. Each CDR3 is given with its conserved first and last residue. Each record gives: D gene, J gene, V gene, CDR3 protein. The D gene is left open where the match is weak.

D gene: TRBD1; J gene: TRBJ2-7; V gene: TRBV29-1; CDR3 protein: CSVDGTGESYEQYF
D gene: .; J gene: TRBJ2-7; V gene: TRBV30; CDR3 protein: CAWKGRATYEQYF
D gene: .; J gene: TRBJ2-5; V gene: TRBV30; CDR3 protein: CAWSRGMRETQYF
D gene: TRBD2; J gene: TRBJ2-5; V gene: TRBV28; CDR3 protein: CASSFVAGGIQETQYF
D gene: .; J gene: TRBJ2-2; V gene: TRBV29-1; CDR3 protein: CSGTANTGELFF
D gene: TRBD2; J gene: TRBJ2-3; V gene: TRBV7-6; CDR3 protein: CASSLLGGGAKDTQYF
D gene: .; J gene: TRBJ2-7; V gene: TRBV12-3/TRBV12-4; CDR3 protein: CASSQRLYEQYF
D gene: TRBD1; J gene: TRBJ2-5; V gene: TRBV2; CDR3 protein: CASSDRTGGWKTQYF
D gene: .; J gene: TRBJ2-3; V gene: TRBV12-3/TRBV12-4; CDR3 protein: CASSQTSFTQYF
D gene: .; J gene: TRBJ1-1; V gene: TRBV20-1; CDR3 protein: CSARTYRVNTEAFF
D gene: .; J gene: TRBJ2-1; V gene: TRBV12-3/TRBV12-4; CDR3 protein: CASSPRGLPGNNEQFF
D gene: .; J gene: TRBJ2-5; V gene: TRBV10-2; CDR3 protein: CASSNRAETQYF
D gene: .; J gene: TRBJ1-5; V gene: TRBV5-4; CDR3 protein: CASSFWGGNQPQHF
D gene: TRBD1; J gene: TRBJ2-7; V gene: TRBV24-1; CDR3 protein: CATSDTGTGAVEQYF
D gene: .; J gene: TRBJ2-5; V gene: TRBV20-1; CDR3 protein: CSAWLTETQYF
D gene: .; J gene: TRBJ1-1; V gene: TRBV20-1; CDR3 protein: CSAPRNTEAFF
D gene: TRBD2; J gene: TRBJ2-1; V gene: TRBV7-2; CDR3 protein: CASSLEGTSGGPEQFF
D gene: TRBD1; J gene: TRBJ2-3; V gene: TRBV28; CDR3 protein: CASSFDPGQGPTDTQYF
D gene: TRBD2; J gene: TRBJ2-5; V gene: TRBV5-1; CDR3 protein: CASSLVPSGSQETQYF
D gene: .; J gene: TRBJ1-1; V gene: TRBV15; CDR3 protein: CATSRGQEMNTEAFF
D gene: .; J gene: TRBJ1-5; V gene: TRBV18; CDR3 protein: CASSPRPADQPQHF
D gene: TRBD1; J gene: TRBJ2-7; V gene: TRBV5-5; CDR3 protein: CASRDRTSYEQYF
D gene: .; J gene: TRBJ1-1; V gene: TRBV12-5; CDR3 protein: CASGLGQRNTEAFF
D gene: TRBD2; J gene: TRBJ2-1; V gene: TRBV5-1; CDR3 protein: CASTLGLAGGMNPYNEQFF
D gene: .; J gene: TRBJ1-2; V gene: TRBV28; CDR3 protein: CASSPHRAQGYTF
D gene: .; J gene: TRBJ2-7; V gene: TRBV12-3/TRBV12-4; CDR3 protein: CASSLAGHSYEQYF
D gene: TRBD1; J gene: TRBJ2-1; V gene: TRBV7-3; CDR3 protein: CASSSDRGPSNEQFF